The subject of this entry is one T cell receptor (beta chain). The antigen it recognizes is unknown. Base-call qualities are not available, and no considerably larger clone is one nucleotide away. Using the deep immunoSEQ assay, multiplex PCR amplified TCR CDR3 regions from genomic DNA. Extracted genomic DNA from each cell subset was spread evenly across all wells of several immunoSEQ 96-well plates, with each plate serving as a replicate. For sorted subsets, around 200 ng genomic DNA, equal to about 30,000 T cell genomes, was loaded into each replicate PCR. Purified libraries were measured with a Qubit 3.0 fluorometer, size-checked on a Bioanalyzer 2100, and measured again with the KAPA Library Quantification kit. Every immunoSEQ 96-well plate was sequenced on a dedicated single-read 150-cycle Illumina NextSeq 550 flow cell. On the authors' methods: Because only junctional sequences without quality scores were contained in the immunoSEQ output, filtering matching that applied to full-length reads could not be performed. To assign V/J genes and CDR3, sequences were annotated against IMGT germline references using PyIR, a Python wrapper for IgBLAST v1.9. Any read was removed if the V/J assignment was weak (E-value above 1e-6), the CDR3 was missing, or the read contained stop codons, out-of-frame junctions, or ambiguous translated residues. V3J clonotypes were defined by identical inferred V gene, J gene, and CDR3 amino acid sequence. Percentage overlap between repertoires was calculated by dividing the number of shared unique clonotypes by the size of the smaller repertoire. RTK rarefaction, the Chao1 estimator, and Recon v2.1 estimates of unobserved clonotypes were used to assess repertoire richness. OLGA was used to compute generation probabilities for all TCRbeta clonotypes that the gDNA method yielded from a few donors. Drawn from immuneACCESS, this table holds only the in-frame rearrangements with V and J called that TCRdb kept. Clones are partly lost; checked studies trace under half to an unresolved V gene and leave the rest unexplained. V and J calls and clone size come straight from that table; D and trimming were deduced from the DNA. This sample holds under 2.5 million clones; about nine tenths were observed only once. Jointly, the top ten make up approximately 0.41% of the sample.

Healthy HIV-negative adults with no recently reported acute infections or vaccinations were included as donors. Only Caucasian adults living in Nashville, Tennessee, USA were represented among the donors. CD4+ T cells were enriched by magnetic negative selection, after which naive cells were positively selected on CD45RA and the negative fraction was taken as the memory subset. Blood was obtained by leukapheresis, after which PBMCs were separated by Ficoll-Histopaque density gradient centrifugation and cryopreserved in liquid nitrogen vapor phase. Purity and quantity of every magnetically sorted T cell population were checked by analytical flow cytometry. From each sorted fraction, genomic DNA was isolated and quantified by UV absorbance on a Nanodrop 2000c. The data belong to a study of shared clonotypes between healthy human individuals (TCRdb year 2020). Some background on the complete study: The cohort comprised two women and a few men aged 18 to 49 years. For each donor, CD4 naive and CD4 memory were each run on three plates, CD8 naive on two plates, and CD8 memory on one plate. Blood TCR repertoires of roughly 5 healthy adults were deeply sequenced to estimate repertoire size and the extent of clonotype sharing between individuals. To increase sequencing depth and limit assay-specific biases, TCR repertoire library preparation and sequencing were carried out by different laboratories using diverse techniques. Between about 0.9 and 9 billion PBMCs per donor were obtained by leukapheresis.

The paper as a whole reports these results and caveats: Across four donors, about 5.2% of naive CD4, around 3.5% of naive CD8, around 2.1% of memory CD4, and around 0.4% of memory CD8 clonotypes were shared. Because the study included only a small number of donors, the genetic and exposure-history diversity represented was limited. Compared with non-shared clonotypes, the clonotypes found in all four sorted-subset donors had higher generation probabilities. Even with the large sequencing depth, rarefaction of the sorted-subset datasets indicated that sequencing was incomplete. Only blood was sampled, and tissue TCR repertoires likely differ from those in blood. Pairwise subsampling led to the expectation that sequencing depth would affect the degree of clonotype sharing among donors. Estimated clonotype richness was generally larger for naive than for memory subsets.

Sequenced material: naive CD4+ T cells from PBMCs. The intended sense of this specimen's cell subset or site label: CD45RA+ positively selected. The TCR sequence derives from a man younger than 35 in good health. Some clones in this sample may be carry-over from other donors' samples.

The nucleotides read TGTGCCAGCAGCTTAAAGCCAGGGGGAAACACCATATATTTT. It specifies CASSLKPGGNTIYF. The V and J genes are TRBV7-3 and TRBJ1-3; the D gene is possibly TRBD1, with 5 bases matching. Trimming takes 1 base from V and 4 bases from J, and the germline ends sit 8 bases apart. The CDR3 runs 14 amino acids, cysteine and phenylalanine included. Only CDR3 DNA remains: 42 bases, in frame from the first base. CDR1 SGHTA and CDR2 FQGTGA are derived from the germline V gene.